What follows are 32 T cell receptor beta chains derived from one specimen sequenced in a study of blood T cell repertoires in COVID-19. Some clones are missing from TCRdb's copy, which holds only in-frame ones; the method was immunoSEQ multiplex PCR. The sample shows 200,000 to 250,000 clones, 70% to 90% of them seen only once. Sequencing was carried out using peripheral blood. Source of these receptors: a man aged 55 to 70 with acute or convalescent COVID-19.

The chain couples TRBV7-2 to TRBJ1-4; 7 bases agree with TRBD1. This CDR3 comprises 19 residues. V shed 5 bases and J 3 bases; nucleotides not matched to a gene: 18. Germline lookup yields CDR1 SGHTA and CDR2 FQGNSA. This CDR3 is CASSALPGTAILANEKLFF. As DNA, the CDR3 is TGTGCCAGCAGCGCACTACCGGGGACAGCTATCCTGGCTAATGAAAAACTGTTTTTT.

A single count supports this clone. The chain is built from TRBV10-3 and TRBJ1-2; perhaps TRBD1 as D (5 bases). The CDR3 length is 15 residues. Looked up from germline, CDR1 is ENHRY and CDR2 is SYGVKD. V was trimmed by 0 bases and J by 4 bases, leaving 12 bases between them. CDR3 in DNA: TGTGCCATCAGTGAGTCGACAGTCCCTATCTATGGCTACACCTTC. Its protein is CAISESTVPIYGYTF.

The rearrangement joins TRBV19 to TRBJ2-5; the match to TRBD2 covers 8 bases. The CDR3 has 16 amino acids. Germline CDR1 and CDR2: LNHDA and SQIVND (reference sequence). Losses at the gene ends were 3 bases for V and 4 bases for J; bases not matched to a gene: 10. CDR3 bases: TGTGCCAGTAGTATCCAGTTTAGCGGGGCGGGAGAGACCCAGTACTTC. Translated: CASSIQFSGAGETQYF.

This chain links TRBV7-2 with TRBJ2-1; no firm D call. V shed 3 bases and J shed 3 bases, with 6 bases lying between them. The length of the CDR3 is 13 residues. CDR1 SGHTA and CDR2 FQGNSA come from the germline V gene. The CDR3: CASSFRLYNEQFF. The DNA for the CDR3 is TGTGCCAGCAGCTTTCGACTCTACAATGAGCAGTTCTTC.

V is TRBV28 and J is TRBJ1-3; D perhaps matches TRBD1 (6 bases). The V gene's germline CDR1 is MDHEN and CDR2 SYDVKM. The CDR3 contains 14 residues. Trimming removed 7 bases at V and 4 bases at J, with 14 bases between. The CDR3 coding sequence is TGTGCCAGCACCCCCGGACAGACGGGAAACACCATATATTTT. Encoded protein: CASTPGQTGNTIYF.

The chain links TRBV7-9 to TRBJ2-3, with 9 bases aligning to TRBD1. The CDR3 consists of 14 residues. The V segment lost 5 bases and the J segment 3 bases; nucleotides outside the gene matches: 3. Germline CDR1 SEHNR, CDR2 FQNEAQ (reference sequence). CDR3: CASSRTGETDTQYF. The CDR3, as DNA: TGTGCCAGCAGCCGGACAGGGGAGACAGATACGCAGTATTTT.

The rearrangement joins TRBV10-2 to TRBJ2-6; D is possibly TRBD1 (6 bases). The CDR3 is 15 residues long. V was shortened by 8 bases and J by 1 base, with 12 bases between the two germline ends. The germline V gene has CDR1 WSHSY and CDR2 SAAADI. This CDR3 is CASGGDGSGANVLTF. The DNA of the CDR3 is TGCGCCAGCGGGGGCGACGGGTCTGGGGCCAACGTCCTGACTTTC.

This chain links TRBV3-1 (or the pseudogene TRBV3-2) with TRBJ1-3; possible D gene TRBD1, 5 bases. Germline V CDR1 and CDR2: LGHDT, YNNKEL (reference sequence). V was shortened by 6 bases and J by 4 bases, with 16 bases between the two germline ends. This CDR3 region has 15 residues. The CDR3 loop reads CASRPFGGVGNTIYF. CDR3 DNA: TGTGCCAGCAGACCCTTTGGAGGGGTCGGAAACACCATATATTTT.

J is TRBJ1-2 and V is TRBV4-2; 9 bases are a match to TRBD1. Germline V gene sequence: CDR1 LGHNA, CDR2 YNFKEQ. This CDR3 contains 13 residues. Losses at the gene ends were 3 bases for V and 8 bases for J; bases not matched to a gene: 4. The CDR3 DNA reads TGTGCCAGCAGCCATTGGACAGGGGACGGCTACACCTTC. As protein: CASSHWTGDGYTF.

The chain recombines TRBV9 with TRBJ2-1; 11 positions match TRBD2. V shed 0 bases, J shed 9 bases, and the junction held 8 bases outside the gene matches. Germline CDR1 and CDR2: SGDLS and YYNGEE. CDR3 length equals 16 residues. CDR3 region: CASSVGSSGGKVEQFF. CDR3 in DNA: TGTGCCAGCAGCGTAGGTTCTAGCGGGGGGAAGGTTGAGCAGTTCTTC. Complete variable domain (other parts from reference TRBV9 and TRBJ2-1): DSGVTQTPKHLITATGQRVTLRCSPRSGDLSVYWYQQSLDQGLQFLIQYYNGEERAKGNILERFSAQQFPDLHSELNLSSLELGDSALYFCASSVGSSGGKVEQFFGPGTRLTVL.

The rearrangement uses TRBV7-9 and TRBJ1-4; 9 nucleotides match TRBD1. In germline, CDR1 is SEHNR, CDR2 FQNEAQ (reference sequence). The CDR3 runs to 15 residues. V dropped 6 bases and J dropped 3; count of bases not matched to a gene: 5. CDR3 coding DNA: TGTGCCAGCAGTCTACAGGGGGCCGCTAATGAAAAACTGTTTTTT. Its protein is CASSLQGAANEKLFF.

CDR3 protein: CASSAHGGNYGYTF. The CDR3 DNA follows: TGTGCCAGCAGCGCGCACGGGGGTAACTATGGCTACACCTTC. The chain recombines TRBV2 with TRBJ1-2, with TRBD1 as a possible D gene (5 bases). Trimming pared 6 bases from V and 1 base from J, leaving 12 bases between. The CDR3 is made up of 14 amino acids. The germline V gene encodes CDR1 SNHLY and CDR2 FYNNEI.

The CDR3 DNA sequence: TGTGCCAGTAGTATAGATCGCGGAACCTCTAACGGCTACACCTTC. It translates to CASSIDRGTSNGYTF. This chain joins TRBV19 and TRBJ1-2; the D is unclear. V was trimmed by 0 bases and J by 8 bases, leaving 16 bases between them. The CDR3 is made up of 15 amino acids. CDR1 LNHDA and CDR2 SQIVND come from the germline V gene (reference sequence).

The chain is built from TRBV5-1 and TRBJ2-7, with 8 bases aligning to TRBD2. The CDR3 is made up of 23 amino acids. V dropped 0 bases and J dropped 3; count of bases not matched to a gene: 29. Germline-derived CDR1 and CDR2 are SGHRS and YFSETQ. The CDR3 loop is CASSLDTLEPSRGVSLAHYEQYF. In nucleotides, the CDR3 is TGCGCCAGCAGCTTGGATACCCTCGAACCCTCGCGGGGGGTTTCCTTAGCGCACTACGAGCAGTACTTC. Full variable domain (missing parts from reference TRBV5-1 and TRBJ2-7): KAGVTQTPRYLIKTRGQQVTLSCSPISGHRSVSWYQQTPGQGLQFLFEYFSETQRNKGNFPGRFSGRQFSNSRSEMNVSTLELGDSALYLCASSLDTLEPSRGVSLAHYEQYFGPGTRLTVT.

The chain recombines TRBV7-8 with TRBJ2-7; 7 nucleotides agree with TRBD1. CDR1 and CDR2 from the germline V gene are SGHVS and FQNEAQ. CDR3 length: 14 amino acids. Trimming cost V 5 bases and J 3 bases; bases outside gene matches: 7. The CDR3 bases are TGTGCCAGCAGCAAAACACAGGGGATCTACGAGCAGTACTTC. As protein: CASSKTQGIYEQYF.

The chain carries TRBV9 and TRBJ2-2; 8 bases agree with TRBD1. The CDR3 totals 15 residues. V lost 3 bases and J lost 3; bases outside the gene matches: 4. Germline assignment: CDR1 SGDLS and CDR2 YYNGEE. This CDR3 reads CASSAGQVYTGELFF. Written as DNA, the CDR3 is TGTGCCAGCAGCGCGGGACAGGTCTACACCGGGGAGCTGTTTTTT.

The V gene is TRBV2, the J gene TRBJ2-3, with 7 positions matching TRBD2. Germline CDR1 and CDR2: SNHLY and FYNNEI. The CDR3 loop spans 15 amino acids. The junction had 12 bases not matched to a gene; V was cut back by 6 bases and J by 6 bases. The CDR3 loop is CASSSGGLSPDTQYF. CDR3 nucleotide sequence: TGTGCCAGCAGCTCGGGAGGACTATCGCCTGATACGCAGTATTTT.

The CDR3 sequence is CASSHTGTGWNNYGYTF. The CDR3 nucleotides are TGCGCCAGCAGCCATACCGGGACAGGGTGGAATAACTATGGCTACACCTTC. The chain joins TRBV4-3 to TRBJ1-2; 9 nucleotides align to TRBD1. V was pared by 3 bases and J by 1 base, with 9 bases of the junction left unmatched. CDR3 length: 17 amino acids. CDR1 LGHNA and CDR2 YSLEER come from the germline V gene.

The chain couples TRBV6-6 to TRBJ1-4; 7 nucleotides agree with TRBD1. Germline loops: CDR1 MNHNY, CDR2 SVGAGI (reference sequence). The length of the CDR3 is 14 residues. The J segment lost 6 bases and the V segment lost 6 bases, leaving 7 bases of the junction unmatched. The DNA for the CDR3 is TGTGCCAGCAGGGAGAGGGGACAGCATGAAAAACTGTTTTTT. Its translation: CASRERGQHEKLFF.

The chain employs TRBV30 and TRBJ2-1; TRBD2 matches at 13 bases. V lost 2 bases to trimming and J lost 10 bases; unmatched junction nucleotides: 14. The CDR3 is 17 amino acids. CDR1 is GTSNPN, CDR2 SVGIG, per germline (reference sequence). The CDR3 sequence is CAWSTTGGGLAGTEQFF. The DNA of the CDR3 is TGTGCCTGGAGTACAACTGGCGGGGGACTAGCGGGGACGGAGCAGTTCTTC. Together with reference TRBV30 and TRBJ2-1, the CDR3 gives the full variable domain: SQTIHQWPATLVQPVGSPLSLECTVEGTSNPNLYWYRQAAGRGLQLLFYSVGIGQISSEVPQNLSASRPQDRQFILSSKKLLLSDSGFYLCAWSTTGGGLAGTEQFFGPGTRLTVL.

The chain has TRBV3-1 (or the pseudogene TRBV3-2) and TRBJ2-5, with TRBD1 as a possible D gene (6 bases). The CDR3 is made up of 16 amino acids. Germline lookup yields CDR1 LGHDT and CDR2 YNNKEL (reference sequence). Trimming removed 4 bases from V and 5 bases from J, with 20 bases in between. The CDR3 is CASSPRPHARGETQYF. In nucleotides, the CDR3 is TGTGCCAGCAGCCCCAGACCCCACGCCAGGGGTGAGACCCAGTACTTC.

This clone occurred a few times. The CDR3 bases are TGTGCCAGCAGCTTAAGGGGACAGGGCCCCTACGAGCAGTACTTC. Amino acid sequence: CASSLRGQGPYEQYF. The rearrangement joins TRBV7-3 to TRBJ2-7; TRBD1 matches 9 bases. The CDR3 totals 15 residues. CDR1 SGHTA and CDR2 FQGTGA come from the germline V gene. With V trimmed by 1 base and J by 2 bases, 3 bases remained unmatched.

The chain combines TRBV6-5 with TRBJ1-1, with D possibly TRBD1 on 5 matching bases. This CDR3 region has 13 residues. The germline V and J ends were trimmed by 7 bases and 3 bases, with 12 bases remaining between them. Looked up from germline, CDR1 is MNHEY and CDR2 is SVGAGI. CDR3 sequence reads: CASTGELYTEAFF. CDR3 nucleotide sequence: TGTGCCAGCACGGGGGAACTTTACACTGAAGCTTTCTTT.

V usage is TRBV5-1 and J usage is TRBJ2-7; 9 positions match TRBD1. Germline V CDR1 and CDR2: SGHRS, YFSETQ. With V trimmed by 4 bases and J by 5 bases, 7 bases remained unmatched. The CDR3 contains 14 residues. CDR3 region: CASSPPGQGNEQYF. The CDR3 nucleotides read TGCGCCAGCAGCCCCCCGGGACAGGGTAACGAGCAGTACTTC.

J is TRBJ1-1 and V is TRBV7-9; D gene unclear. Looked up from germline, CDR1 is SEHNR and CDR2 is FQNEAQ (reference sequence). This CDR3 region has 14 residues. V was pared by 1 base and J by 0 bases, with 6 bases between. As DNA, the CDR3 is TGTGCCAGCAGCTTAGTCGGGGTGAACACTGAAGCTTTCTTT. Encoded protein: CASSLVGVNTEAFF.

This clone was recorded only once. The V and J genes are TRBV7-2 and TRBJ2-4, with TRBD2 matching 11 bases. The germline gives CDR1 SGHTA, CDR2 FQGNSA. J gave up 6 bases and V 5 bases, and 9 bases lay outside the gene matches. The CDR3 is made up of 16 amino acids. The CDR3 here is CASSTPGLAGGNIQYF. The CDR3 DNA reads TGTGCCAGCAGCACCCCGGGCCTAGCGGGGGGAAACATTCAGTACTTC. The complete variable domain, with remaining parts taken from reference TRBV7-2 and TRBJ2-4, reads GAGVSQSPSNKVTEKGKDVELRCDPISGHTALYWYRQSLGQGLEFLIYFQGNSAPDKSGLPSDRFSAERTGGSVSTLTIQRTQQEDSAVYLCASSTPGLAGGNIQYFGAGTRLSVL.

The CDR3 DNA follows: TGTGCCAGCACTCAAGGAGGCAGGGGTTATGGCTACACCTTC. Its protein is CASTQGGRGYGYTF. V gene TRBV6-5 combines with J gene TRBJ1-2, with D possibly being TRBD1 (6 bases). Trimming removed 7 bases from V and 5 bases from J, with 17 bases in between. The CDR3 contains 14 residues. Germline V gene lookup returns CDR1 MNHEY and CDR2 SVGAGI.

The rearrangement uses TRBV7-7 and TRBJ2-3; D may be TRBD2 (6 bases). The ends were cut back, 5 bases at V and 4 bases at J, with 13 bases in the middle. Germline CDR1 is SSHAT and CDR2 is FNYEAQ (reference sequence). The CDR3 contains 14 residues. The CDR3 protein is CASSLRLVADTQYF. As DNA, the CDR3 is TGTGCCAGCAGCCTCCGACTAGTTGCAGATACGCAGTATTTT.

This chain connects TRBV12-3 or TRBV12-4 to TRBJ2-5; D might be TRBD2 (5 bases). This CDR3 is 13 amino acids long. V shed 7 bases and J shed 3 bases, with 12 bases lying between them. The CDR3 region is CASKLGDEETQYF. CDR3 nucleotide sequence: TGTGCCAGCAAGCTGGGAGACGAAGAGACCCAGTACTTC.

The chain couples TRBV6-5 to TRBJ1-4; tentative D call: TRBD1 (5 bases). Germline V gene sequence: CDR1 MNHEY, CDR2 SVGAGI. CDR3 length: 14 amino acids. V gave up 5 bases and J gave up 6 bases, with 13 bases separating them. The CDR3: CASSRQKLDEKLFF. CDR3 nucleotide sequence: TGTGCCAGCAGTAGACAGAAATTGGATGAAAAACTGTTTTTT.

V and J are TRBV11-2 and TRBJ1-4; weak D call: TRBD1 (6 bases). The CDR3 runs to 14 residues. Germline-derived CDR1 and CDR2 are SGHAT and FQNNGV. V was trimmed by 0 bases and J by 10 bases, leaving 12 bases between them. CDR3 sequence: CASSLEAGVGKLFF. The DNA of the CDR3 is TGTGCCAGCAGCTTAGAGGCAGGGGTTGGAAAACTGTTTTTT.

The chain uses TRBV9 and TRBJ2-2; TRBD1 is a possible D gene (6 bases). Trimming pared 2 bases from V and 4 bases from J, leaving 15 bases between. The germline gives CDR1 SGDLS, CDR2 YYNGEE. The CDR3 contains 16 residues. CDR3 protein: CASSVSPRGSTGELFF. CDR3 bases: TGTGCCAGCAGCGTTTCCCCTAGGGGGTCCACCGGGGAGCTGTTTTTT. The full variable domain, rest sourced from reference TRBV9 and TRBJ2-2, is DSGVTQTPKHLITATGQRVTLRCSPRSGDLSVYWYQQSLDQGLQFLIQYYNGEERAKGNILERFSAQQFPDLHSELNLSSLELGDSALYFCASSVSPRGSTGELFFGEGSRLTVL.